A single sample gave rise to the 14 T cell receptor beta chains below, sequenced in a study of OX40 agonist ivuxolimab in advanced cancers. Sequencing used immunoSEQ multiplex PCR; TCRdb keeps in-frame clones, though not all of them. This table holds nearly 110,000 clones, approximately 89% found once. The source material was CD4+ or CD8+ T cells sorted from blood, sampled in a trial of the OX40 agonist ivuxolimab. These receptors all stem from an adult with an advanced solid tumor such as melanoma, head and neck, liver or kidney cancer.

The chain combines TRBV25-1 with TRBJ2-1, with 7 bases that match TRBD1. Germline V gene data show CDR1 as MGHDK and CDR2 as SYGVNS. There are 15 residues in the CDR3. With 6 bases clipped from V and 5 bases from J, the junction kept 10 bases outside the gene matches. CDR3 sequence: CASSPPGQAHNEQFF. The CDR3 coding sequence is TGTGCCAGCAGCCCGCCCGGACAGGCCCACAATGAGCAGTTCTTC.

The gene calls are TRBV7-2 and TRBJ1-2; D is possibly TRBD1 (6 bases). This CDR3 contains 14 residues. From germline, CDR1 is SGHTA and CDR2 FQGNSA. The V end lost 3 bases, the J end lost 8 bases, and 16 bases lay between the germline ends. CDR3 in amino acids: CASSFRSQGNGYTF. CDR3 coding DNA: TGTGCCAGCAGCTTTCGCTCACAGGGTAACGGCTACACCTTC.

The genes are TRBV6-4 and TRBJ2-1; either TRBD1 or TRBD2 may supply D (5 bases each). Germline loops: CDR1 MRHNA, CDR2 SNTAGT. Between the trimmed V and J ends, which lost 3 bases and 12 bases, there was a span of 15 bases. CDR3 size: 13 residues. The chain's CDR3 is CASSEGPSISQFF. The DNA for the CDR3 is TGTGCCAGCAGTGAGGGACCGAGTATATCGCAGTTCTTC.

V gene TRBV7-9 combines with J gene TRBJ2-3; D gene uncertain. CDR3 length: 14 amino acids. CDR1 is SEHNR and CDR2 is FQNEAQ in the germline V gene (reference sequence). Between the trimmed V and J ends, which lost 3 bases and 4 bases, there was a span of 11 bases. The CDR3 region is CASSFFGASDTQYF. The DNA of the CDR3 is TGTGCCAGCAGCTTCTTTGGTGCATCAGATACGCAGTATTTT.

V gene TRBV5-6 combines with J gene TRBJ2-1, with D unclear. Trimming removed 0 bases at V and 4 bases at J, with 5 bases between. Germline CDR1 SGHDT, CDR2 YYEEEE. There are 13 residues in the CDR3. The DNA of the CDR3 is TGTGCCAGCAGCTTGGGACAATACAATGAGCAGTTCTTC. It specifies CASSLGQYNEQFF.

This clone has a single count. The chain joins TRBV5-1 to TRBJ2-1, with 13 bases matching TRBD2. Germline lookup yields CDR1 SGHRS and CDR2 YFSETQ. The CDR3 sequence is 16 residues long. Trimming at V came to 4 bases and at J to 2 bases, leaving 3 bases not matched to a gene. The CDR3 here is CASSLGLAGAYNEQFF. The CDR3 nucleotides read TGCGCCAGCAGCCTCGGACTAGCGGGAGCCTACAATGAGCAGTTCTTC.

CDR3 in DNA: TGTGCCAGCAGCCGACCCCGGGACATTCCTGAAAAACTGTTTTTT. Its translation: CASSRPRDIPEKLFF. V usage is TRBV28 and J usage is TRBJ1-4, with D tentatively TRBD1 (6 bases). Trimming removed 6 bases at V and 7 bases at J, with 18 bases between. Germline V gives CDR1 MDHEN, CDR2 SYDVKM. The CDR3 contains 15 residues.

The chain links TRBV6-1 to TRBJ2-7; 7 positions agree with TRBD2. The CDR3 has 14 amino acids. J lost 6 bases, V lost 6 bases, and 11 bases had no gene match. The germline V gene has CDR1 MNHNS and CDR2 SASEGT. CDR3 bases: TGTGCCAGCAGGAGGGAGGGCCTGGTCGGCGAGCAGTACTTC. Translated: CASRREGLVGEQYF.

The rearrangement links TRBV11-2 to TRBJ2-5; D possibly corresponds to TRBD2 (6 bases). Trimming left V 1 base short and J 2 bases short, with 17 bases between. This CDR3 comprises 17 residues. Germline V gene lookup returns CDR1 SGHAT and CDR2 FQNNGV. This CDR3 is CASSLGVYRRAQETQYF. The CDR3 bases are TGTGCCAGCAGCTTAGGGGTCTACAGGAGGGCTCAAGAGACCCAGTACTTC.

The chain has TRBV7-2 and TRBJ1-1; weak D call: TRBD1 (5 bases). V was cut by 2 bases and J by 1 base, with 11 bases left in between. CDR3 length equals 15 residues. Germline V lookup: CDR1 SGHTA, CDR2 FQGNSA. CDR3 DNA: TGTGCCAGCAGCTTAACCGGCGGGGGGAACACTGAAGCTTTCTTT. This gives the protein CASSLTGGGNTEAFF.

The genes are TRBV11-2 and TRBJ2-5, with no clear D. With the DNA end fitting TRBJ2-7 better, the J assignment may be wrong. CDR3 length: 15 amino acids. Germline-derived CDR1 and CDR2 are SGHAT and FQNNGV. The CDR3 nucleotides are TGTGCCAGCAGCTTAGGAGCCGACCGAACCTACGAGCAGTACTTC. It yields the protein CASSLGADRTYEQYF.

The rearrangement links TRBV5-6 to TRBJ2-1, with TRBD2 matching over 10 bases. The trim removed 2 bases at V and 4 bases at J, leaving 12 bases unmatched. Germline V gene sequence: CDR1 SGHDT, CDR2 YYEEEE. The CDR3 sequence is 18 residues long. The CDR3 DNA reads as TGTGCCAGCAGCTTTGGGCTAGCGGGAGAGTCGGTTTACAATGAGCAGTTCTTC. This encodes CASSFGLAGESVYNEQFF.

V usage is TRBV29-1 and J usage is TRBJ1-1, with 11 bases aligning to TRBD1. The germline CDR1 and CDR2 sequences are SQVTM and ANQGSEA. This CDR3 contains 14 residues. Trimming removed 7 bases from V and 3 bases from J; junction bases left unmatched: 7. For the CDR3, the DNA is TGCAGCGCCCTGTCGGGACAGGGGGACACTGAAGCTTTCTTT. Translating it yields CSALSGQGDTEAFF.

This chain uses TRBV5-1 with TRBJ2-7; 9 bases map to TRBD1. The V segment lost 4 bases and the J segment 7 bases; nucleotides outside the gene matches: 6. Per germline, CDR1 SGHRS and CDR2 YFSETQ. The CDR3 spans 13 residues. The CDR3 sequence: CASSIQGAREQYF. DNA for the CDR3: TGCGCCAGCAGCATACAGGGGGCGAGAGAGCAGTACTTC. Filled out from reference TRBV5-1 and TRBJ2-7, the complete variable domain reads KAGVTQTPRYLIKTRGQQVTLSCSPISGHRSVSWYQQTPGQGLQFLFEYFSETQRNKGNFPGRFSGRQFSNSRSEMNVSTLELGDSALYLCASSIQGAREQYFGPGTRLTVT.